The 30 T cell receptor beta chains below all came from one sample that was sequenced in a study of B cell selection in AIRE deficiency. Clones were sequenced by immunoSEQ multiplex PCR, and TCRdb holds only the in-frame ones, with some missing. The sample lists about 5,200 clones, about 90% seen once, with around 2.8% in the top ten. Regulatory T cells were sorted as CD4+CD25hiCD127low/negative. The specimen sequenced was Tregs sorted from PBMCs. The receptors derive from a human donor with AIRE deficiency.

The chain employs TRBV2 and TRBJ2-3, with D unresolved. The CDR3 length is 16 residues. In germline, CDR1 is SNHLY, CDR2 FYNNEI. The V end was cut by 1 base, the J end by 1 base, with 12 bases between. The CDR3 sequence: CASSEGPNIGTDTQYF. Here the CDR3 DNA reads TGTGCCAGCAGTGAAGGGCCGAACATAGGCACAGATACGCAGTATTTT.

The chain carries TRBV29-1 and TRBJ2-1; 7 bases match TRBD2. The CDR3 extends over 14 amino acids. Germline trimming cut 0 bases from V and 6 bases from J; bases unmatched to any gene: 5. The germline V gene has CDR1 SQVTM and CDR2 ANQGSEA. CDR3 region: CSVEDPPSGNEQFF. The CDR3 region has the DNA TGCAGCGTTGAAGATCCGCCTAGCGGCAATGAGCAGTTCTTC.

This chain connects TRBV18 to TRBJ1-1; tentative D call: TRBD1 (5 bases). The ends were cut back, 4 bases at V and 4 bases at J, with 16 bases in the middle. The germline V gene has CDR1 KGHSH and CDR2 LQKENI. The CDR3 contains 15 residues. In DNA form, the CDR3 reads TGTGCCAGCTCACGGAACCTTAGGGGTCTCACTGAAGCTTTCTTT. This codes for CASSRNLRGLTEAFF.

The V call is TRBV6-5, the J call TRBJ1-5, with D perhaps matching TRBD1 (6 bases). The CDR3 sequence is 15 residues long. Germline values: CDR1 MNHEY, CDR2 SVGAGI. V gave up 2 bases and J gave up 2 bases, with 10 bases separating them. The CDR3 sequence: CASSYVQGGNQPQHF. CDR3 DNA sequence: TGTGCCAGCAGTTACGTACAGGGAGGCAATCAGCCCCAGCATTTT.

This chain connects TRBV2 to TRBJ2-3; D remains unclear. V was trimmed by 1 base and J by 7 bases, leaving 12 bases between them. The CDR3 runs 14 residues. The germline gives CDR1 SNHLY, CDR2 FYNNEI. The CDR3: CASSEVVVVNTQYF. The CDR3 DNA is TGTGCCAGCAGTGAAGTGGTTGTAGTGAATACGCAGTATTTT.

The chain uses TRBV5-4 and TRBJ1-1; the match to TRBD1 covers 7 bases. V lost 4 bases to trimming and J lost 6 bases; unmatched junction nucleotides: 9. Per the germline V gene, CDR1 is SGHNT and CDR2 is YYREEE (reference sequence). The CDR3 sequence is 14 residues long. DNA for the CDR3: TGTGCCAGCAGCCTAAGGGAGGGGGCCCCTGAAGCTTTCTTT. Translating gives CASSLREGAPEAFF.

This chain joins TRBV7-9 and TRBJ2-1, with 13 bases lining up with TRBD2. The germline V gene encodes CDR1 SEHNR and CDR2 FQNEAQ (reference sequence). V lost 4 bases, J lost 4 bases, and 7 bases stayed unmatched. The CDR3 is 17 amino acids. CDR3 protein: CASSSGRTSGGYNEQFF. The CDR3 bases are TGTGCCAGCAGCTCAGGACGGACTAGCGGGGGTTACAATGAGCAGTTCTTC.

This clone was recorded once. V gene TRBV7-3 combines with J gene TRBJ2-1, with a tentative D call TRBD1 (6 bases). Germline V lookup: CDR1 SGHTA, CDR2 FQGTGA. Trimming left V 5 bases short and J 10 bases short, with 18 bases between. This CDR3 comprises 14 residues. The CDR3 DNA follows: TGTGCCAGCAGCATAGGGGGATTTTTTGGCGAGCAGTTCTTC. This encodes CASSIGGFFGEQFF.

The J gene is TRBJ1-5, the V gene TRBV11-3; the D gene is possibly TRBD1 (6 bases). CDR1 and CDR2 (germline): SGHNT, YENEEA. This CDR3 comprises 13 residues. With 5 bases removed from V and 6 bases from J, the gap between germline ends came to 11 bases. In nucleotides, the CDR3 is TGTGCCAGCAGCCTGACACAGGGTCAGCCCCAGCATTTT. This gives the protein CASSLTQGQPQHF.

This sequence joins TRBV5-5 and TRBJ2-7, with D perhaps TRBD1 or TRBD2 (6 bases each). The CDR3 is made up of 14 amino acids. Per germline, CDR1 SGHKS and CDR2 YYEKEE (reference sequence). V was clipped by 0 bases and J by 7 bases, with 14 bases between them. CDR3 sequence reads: CASSLVPGAGEQYF. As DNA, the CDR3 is TGTGCCAGCAGCTTGGTGCCGGGGGCAGGGGAGCAGTACTTC. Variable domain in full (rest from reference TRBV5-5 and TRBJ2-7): DAGVTQSPTHLIKTRGQQVTLRCSPISGHKSVSWYQQVLGQGPQFIFQYYEKEERGRGNFPDRFSARQFPNYSSELNVNALLLGDSALYLCASSLVPGAGEQYFGPGTRLTVT.

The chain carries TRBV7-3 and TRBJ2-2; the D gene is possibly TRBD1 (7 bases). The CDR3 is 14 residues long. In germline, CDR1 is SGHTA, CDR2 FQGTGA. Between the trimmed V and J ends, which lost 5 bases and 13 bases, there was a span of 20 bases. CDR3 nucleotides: TGTGCCAGCAGCCCACAGGGGACCGGGCGGGGGCTGTTTTTT. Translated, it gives CASSPQGTGRGLFF.

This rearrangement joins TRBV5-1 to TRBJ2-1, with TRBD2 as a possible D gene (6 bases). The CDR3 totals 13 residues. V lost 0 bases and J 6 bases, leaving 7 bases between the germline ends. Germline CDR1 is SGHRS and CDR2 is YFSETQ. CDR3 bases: TGCGCCAGCAGCTTGGTGGGGGGCAATGAGCAGTTCTTC. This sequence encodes CASSLVGGNEQFF. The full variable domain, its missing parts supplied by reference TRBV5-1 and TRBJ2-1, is KAGVTQTPRYLIKTRGQQVTLSCSPISGHRSVSWYQQTPGQGLQFLFEYFSETQRNKGNFPGRFSGRQFSNSRSEMNVSTLELGDSALYLCASSLVGGNEQFFGPGTRLTVL.

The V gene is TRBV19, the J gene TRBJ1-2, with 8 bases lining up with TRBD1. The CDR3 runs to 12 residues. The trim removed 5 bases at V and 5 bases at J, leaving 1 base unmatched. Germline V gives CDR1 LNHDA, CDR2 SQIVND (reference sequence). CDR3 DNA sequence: TGTGCCAGTAGTCGGACAGGGTATGGCTACACCTTC. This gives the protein CASSRTGYGYTF.

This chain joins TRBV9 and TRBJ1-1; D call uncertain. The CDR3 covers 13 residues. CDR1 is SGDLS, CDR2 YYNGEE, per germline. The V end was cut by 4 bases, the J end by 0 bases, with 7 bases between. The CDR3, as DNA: TGTGCCAGCAGCCCTCAGATGAACACTGAAGCTTTCTTT. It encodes CASSPQMNTEAFF.

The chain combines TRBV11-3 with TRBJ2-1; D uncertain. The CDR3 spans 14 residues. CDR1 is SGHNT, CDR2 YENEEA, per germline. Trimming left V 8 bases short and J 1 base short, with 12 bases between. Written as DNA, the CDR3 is TGTGCCAGCGCCCGGATCGGTTCCTACAATGAGCAGTTCTTC. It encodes CASARIGSYNEQFF.

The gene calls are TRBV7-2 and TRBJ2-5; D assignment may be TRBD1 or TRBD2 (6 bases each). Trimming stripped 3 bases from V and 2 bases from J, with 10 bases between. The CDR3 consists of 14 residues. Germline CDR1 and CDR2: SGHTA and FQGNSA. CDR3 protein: CASSFGGSQETQYF. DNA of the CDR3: TGTGCCAGCAGCTTCGGGGGCTCGCAAGAGACCCAGTACTTC.

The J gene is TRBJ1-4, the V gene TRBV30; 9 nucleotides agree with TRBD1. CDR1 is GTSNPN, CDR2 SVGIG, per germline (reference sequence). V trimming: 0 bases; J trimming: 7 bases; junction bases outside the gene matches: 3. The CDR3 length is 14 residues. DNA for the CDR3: TGTGCCTGGAGTGTCGGGACAGGGACTGAAAAACTGTTTTTT. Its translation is CAWSVGTGTEKLFF.

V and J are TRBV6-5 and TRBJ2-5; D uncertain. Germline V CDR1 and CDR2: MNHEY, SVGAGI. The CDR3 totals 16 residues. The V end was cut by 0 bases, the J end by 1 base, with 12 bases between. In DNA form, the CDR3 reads TGTGCCAGCAGTTACTCGACGCCCTTGGGCCAAGAGACCCAGTACTTC. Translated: CASSYSTPLGQETQYF.

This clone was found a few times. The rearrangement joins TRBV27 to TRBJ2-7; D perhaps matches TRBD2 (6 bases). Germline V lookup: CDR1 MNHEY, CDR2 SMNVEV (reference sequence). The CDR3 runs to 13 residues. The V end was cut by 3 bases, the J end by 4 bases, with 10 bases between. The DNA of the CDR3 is TGTGCCAGCAGTTTGGGTCGGGGGTACGAGCAGTACTTC. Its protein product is CASSLGRGYEQYF.

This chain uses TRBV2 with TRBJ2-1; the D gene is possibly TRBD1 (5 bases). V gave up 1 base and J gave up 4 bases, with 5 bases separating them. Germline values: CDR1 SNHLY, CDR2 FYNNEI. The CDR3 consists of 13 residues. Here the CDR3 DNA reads TGTGCCAGCAGTGAAGACAGGTACAATGAGCAGTTCTTC. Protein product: CASSEDRYNEQFF.

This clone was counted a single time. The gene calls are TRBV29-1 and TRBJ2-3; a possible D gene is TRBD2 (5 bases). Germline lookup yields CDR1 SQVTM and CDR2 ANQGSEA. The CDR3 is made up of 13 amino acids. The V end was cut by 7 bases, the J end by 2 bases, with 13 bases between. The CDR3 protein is CSGRRSDTDTQYF. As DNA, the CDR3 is TGCAGCGGTCGACGTAGCGACACAGATACGCAGTATTTT.

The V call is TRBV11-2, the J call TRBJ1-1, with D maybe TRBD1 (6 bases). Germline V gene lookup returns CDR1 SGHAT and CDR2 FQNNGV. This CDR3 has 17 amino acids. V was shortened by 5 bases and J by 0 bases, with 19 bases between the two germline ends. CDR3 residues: CASSPRGGARMNTEAFF. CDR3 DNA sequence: TGTGCCAGCAGCCCCCGTGGGGGCGCGAGGATGAACACTGAAGCTTTCTTT.

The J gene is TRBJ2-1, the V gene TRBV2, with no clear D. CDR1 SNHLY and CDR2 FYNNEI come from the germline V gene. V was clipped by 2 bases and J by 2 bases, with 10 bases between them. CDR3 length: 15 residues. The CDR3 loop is CASSEMVTPYNEQFF. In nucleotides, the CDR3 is TGTGCCAGCAGTGAAATGGTGACTCCCTACAATGAGCAGTTCTTC. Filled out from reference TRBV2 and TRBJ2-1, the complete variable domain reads EPEVTQTPSHQVTQMGQEVILRCVPISNHLYFYWYRQILGQKVEFLVSFYNNEISEKSEIFDDQFSVERPDGSNFTLKIRSTKLEDSAMYFCASSEMVTPYNEQFFGPGTRLTVL.

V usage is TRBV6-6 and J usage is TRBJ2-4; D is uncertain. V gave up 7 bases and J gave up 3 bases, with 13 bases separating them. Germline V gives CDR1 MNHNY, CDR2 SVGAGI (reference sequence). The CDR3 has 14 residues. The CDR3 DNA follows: TGTGCCAGCACGGTCTCGGTTGGCAAAAACATTCAGTACTTC. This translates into CASTVSVGKNIQYF.

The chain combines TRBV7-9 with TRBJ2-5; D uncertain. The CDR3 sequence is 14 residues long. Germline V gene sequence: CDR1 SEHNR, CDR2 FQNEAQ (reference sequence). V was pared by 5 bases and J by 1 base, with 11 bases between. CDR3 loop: CASSRWQAQETQYF. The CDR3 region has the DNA TGTGCCAGCAGCCGGTGGCAGGCCCAAGAGACCCAGTACTTC.

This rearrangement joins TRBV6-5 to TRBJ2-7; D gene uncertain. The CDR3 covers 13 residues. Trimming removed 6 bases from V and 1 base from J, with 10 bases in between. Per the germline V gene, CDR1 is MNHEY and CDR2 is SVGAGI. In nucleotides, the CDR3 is TGTGCCAGCAGCCAAGGCCGGTCCTACGAGCAGTACTTC. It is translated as CASSQGRSYEQYF.

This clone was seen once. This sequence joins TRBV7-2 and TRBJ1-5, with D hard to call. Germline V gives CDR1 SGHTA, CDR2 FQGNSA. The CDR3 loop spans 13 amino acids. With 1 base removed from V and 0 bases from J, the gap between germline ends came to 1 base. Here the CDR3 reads CASSLDSNQPQHF. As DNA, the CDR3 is TGTGCCAGCAGCTTAGATAGCAATCAGCCCCAGCATTTT. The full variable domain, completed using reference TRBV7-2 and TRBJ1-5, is GAGVSQSPSNKVTEKGKDVELRCDPISGHTALYWYRQSLGQGLEFLIYFQGNSAPDKSGLPSDRFSAERTGGSVSTLTIQRTQQEDSAVYLCASSLDSNQPQHFGDGTRLSIL.

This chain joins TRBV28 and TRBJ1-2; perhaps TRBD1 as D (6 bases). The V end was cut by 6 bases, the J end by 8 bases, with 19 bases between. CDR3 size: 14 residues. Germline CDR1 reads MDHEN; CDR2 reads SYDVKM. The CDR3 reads CASRRDNRVRGYTF. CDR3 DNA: TGTGCCAGCAGAAGAGACAACAGGGTCCGAGGCTACACCTTC.

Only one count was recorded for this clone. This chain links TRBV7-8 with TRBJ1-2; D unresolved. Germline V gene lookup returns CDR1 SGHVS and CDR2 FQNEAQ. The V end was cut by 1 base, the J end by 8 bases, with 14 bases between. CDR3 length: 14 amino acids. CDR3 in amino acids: CASSLGPGQRGYTF. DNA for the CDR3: TGTGCCAGCAGCTTAGGACCCGGTCAAAGGGGCTACACCTTC. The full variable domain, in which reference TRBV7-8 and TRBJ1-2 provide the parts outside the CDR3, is GAGVSQSPRYKVAKRGQDVALRCDPISGHVSLFWYQQALGQGPEFLTYFQNEAQLDKSGLPSDRFFAERPEGSVSTLKIQRTQQEDSAVYLCASSLGPGQRGYTFGSGTRLTVV.

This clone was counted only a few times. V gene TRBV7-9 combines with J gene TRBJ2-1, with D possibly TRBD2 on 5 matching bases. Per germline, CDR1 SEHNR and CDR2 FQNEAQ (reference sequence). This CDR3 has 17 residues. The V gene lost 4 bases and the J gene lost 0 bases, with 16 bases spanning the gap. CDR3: CASSSVPTSGSYNEQFF. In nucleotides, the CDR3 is TGTGCCAGCAGCTCCGTCCCTACTAGTGGCTCCTACAATGAGCAGTTCTTC.